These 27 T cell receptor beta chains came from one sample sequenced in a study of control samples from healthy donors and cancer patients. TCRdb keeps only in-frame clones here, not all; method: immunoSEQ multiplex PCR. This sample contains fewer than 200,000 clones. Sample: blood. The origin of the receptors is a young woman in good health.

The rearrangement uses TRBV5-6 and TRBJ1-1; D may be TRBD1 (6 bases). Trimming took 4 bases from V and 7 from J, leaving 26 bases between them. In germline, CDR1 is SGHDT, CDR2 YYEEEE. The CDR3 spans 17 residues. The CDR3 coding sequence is TGTGCCAGCAGCCGCGGTGTCTGGGGGCAGGCCTCTTATGAAGCTTTCTTT. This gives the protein CASSRGVWGQASYEAFF.

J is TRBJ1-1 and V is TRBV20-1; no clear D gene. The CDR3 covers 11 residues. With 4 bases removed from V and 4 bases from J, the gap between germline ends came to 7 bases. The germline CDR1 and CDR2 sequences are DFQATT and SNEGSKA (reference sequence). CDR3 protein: CSATDPTEAFF. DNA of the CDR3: TGCAGTGCTACAGACCCCACTGAAGCTTTCTTT.

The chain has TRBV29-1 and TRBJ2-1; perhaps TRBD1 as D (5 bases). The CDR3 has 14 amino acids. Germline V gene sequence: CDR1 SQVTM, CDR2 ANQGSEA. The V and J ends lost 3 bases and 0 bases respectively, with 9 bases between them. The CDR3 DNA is TGCAGCGTTGAGACAGATAGCTCCTACAATGAGCAGTTCTTC. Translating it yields CSVETDSSYNEQFF.

CDR3 sequence: CASSEAPYSSYEQYF. DNA of the CDR3: TGTGCCAGCAGTGAAGCCCCGTACAGCTCCTACGAGCAGTACTTC. The chain has TRBV6-1 and TRBJ2-7; D gene unclear. V was trimmed by 0 bases and J by 0 bases, leaving 9 bases between them. The CDR3 covers 15 residues. Per germline, CDR1 MNHNS and CDR2 SASEGT.

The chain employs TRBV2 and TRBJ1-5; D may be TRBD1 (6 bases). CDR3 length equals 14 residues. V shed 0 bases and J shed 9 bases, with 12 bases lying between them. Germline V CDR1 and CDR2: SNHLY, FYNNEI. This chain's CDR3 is CASSEARGPGPQHF. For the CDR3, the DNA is TGTGCCAGCAGTGAAGCGCGGGGGCCAGGGCCCCAGCATTTT.

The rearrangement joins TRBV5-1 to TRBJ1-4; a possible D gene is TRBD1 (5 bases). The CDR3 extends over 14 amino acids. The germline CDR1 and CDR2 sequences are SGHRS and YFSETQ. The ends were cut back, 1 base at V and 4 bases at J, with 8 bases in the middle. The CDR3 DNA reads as TGCGCCAGCAGCTTGCAGGGCATTAATGAAAAACTGTTTTTT. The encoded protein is CASSLQGINEKLFF.

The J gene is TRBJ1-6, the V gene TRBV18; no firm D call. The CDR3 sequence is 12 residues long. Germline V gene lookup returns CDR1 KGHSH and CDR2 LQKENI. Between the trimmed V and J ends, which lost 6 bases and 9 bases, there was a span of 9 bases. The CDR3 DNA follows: TGTGCCAGCTCGGAGGGCCGTTCACCCCTCCACTTT. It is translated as CASSEGRSPLHF.

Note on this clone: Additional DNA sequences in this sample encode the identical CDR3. The CDR3 reads CSASGGSYNEQFF. CDR3 in DNA: TGCAGCGCCAGCGGGGGATCCTACAATGAGCAGTTCTTC. V usage is TRBV29-1 and J usage is TRBJ2-1; TRBD2 matches 8 bases. This CDR3 spans 13 amino acids. CDR1 and CDR2 (germline): SQVTM, ANQGSEA. Germline trimming cut 7 bases from V and 1 base from J; bases unmatched to any gene: 3.

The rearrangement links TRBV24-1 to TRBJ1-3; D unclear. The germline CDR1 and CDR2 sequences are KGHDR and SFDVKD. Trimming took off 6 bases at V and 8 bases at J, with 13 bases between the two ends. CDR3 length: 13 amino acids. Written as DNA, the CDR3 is TGTGCCACCAGTCAAGGATCCGGAGACACCATATATTTT. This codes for CATSQGSGDTIYF.

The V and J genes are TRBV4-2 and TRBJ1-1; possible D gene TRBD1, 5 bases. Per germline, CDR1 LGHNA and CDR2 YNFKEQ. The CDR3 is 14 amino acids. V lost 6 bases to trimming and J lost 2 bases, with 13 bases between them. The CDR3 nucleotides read TGTGCCAGCAGTCTTCAGGGAAAAAACACTGAAGCTTTCTTT. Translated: CASSLQGKNTEAFF.

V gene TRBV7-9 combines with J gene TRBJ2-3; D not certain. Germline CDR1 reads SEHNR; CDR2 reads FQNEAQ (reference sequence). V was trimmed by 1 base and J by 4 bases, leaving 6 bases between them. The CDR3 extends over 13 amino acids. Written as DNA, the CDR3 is TGTGCCAGCAGCTTAGGGGGATCAGATACGCAGTATTTT. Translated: CASSLGGSDTQYF.

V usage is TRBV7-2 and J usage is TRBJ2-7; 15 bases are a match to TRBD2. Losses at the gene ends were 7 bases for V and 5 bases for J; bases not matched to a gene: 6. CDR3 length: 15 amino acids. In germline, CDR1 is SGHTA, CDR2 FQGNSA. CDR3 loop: CASTGTSGGKNEQYF. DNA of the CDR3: TGTGCCAGCACGGGGACTAGCGGGGGGAAGAACGAGCAGTACTTC. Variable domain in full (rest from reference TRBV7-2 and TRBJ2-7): GAGVSQSPSNKVTEKGKDVELRCDPISGHTALYWYRQSLGQGLEFLIYFQGNSAPDKSGLPSDRFSAERTGGSVSTLTIQRTQQEDSAVYLCASTGTSGGKNEQYFGPGTRLTVT.

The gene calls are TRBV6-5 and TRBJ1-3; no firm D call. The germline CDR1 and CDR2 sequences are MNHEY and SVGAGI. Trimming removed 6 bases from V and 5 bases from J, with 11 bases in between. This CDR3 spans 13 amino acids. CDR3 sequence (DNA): TGTGCCAGCAGCCGGCTCGAGCGAAACACCATATATTTT. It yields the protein CASSRLERNTIYF.

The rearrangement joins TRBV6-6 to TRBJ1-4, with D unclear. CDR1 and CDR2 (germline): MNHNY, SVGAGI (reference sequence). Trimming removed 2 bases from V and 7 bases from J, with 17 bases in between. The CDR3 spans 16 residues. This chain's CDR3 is CASSYPWEIPGEKLFF. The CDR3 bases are TGTGCCAGCAGTTACCCGTGGGAAATTCCAGGTGAAAAACTGTTTTTT.

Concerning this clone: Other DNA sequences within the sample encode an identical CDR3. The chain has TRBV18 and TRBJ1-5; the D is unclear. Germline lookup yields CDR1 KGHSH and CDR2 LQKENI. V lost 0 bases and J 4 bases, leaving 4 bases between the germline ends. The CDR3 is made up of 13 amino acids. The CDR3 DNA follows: TGTGCCAGCTCACCACCAGGGAATCAGCCCCAGCATTTT. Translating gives CASSPPGNQPQHF.

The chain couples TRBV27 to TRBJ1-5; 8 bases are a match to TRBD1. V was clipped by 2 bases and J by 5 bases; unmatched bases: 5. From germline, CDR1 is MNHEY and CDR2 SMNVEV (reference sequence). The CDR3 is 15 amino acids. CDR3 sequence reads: CASSLAGGRHQPQHF. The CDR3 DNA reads TGTGCCAGCAGTTTAGCAGGGGGCCGGCATCAGCCCCAGCATTTT.

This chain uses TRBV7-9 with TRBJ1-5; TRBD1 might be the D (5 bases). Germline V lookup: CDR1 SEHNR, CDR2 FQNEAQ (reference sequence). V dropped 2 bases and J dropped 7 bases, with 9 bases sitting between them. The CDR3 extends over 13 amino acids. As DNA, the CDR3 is TGTGCCAGCAGCTTACCCGGGGGACAGCCCCAGCATTTT. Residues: CASSLPGGQPQHF.

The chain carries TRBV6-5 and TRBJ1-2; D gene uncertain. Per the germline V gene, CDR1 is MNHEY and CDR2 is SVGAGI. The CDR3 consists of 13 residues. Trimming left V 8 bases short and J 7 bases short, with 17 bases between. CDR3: CASSDMERAGYTF. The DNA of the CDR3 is TGTGCCAGCTCCGATATGGAGAGGGCTGGCTACACCTTC.

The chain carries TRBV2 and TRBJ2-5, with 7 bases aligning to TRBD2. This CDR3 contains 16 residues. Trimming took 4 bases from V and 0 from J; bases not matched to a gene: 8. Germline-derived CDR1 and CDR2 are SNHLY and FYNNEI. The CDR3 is CASSASSGVYQETQYF. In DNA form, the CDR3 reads TGTGCCAGCAGTGCTTCCAGCGGGGTGTACCAAGAGACCCAGTACTTC.

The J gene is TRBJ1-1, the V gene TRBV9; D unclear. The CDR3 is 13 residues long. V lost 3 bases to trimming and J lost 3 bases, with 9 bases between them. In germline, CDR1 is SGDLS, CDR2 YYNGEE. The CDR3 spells CASSEGLDTEAFF. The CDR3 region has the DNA TGTGCCAGCAGCGAGGGATTGGACACTGAAGCTTTCTTT.

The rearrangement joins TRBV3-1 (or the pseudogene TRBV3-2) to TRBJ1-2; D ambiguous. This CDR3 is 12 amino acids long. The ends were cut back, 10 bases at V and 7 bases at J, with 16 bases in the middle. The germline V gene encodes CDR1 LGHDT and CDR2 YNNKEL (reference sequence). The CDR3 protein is CATTIGEGGYTF. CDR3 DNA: TGTGCCACCACCATAGGAGAGGGTGGCTACACCTTC.

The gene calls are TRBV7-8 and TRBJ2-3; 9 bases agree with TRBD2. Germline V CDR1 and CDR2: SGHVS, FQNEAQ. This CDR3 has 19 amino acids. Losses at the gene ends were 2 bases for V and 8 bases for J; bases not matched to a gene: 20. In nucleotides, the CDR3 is TGTGCCAGCAGCTTATATTTTCAGTCAGCGGTAGCGGGGGCCAGTACGCAGTATTTT. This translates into CASSLYFQSAVAGASTQYF. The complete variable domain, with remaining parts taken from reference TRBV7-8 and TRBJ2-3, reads GAGVSQSPRYKVAKRGQDVALRCDPISGHVSLFWYQQALGQGPEFLTYFQNEAQLDKSGLPSDRFFAERPEGSVSTLKIQRTQQEDSAVYLCASSLYFQSAVAGASTQYFGPGTRLTVL.

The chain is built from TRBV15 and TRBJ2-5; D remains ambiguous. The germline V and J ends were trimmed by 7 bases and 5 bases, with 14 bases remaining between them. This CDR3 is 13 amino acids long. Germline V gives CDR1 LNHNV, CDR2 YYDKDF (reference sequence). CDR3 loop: CATKQELGETQYF. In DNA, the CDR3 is TGTGCCACCAAGCAGGAGCTGGGGGAGACCCAGTACTTC.

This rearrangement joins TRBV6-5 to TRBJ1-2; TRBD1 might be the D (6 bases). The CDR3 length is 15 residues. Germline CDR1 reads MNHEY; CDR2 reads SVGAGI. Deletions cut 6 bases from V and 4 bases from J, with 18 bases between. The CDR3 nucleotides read TGTGCCAGCAGACCGAACTACAGGGAGCTCTATGGCTACACCTTC. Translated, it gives CASRPNYRELYGYTF.

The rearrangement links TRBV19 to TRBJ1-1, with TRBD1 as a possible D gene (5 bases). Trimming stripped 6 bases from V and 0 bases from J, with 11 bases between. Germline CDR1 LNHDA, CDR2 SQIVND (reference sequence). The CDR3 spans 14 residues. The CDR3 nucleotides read TGTGCCAGTAGGGAAAAACAGGTGAACACTGAAGCTTTCTTT. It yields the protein CASREKQVNTEAFF. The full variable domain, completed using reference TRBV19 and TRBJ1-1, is DGGITQSPKYLFRKEGQNVTLSCEQNLNHDAMYWYRQDPGQGLRLIYYSQIVNDFQKGDIAEGYSVSREKKESFPLTVTSAQKNPTAFYLCASREKQVNTEAFFGQGTRLTVV.

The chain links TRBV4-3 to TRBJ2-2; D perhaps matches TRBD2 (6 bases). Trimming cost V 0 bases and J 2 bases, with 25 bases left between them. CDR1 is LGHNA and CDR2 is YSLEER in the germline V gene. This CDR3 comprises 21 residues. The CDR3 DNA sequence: TGCGCCAGCAGCCAAGATGGGTGGGTGGACTACCACAAAGACAACACCGGGGAGCTGTTTTTT. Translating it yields CASSQDGWVDYHKDNTGELFF.

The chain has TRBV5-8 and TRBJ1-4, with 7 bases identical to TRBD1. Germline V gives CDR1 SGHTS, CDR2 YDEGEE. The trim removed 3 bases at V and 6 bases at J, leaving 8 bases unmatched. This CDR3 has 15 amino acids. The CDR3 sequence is CASSSGQAGHEKLFF. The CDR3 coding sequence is TGTGCCAGCAGCTCCGGACAGGCCGGGCATGAAAAACTGTTTTTT.